The 23 T cell receptor beta chains reported below all come from one sample, sequenced in a study of shared clonotypes between healthy human individuals. Cells designated naive CD8 were CD45RO-negative and were positively selected for CCR7, with terminally differentiated effector memory CD45RA+ cells excluded. Sequencing was performed with immunoSEQ multiplex PCR; in TCRdb, only in-frame clones are kept and a portion is missing. Here the sample spans about 2 million clones, less than 95% being singletons. Sequenced sample: naive CD8+ T cells sorted from blood. These receptors all come from a man aged 18 to 30 in good health.

The genes are TRBV6-1 and TRBJ2-2, with D hard to call. There are 13 residues in the CDR3. V lost 4 bases to trimming and J lost 5 bases, with 8 bases between them. Germline CDR1 and CDR2: MNHNS and SASEGT. The CDR3 nucleotides are TGTGCCAGCAGTGTTCTGGTTACCGGGGAGCTGTTTTTT. It codes for CASSVLVTGELFF.

This clone was counted a few times. The chain recombines TRBV10-1 with TRBJ1-2; unclear D gene. This CDR3 comprises 13 residues. The V gene lost 3 bases and the J gene lost 8 bases, with 13 bases spanning the gap. The germline V gene encodes CDR1 WNHNN and CDR2 SYGVQD (reference sequence). CDR3 nucleotide sequence: TGCGCCAGCAGTGATGGGCTCGACGGCGGCTACACCTTC. Amino acid sequence: CASSDGLDGGYTF.

On this clone itself: Other DNA sequences in the same sample also yield this CDR3. The rearrangement links TRBV27 to TRBJ2-7; tentatively, D is TRBD1 or TRBD2 (5 bases each). The V gene lost 1 base and the J gene lost 1 base, with 8 bases spanning the gap. The length of the CDR3 is 14 residues. Germline lookup yields CDR1 MNHEY and CDR2 SMNVEV (reference sequence). CDR3 sequence (DNA): TGTGCCAGCAGTTTATGGGGACCATCCTACGAGCAGTACTTC. It encodes CASSLWGPSYEQYF.

In regard to this clone: Other DNA variants within this sample encode the same CDR3. This rearrangement joins TRBV30 to TRBJ2-2, with TRBD1 matching 7 bases. Germline CDR1 and CDR2: GTSNPN and SVGIG (reference sequence). The CDR3 length is 13 residues. V trimming: 0 bases; J trimming: 6 bases; junction bases outside the gene matches: 1. This chain's CDR3 is CAWSVQGAGELFF. The CDR3 nucleotides read TGTGCCTGGAGTGTTCAGGGGGCCGGGGAGCTGTTTTTT.

This chain joins TRBV21-1 and TRBJ2-7; the table's D gene call, TRBD1, was not cross checked with the DNA. TRBV21-1 is shown as a pseudogene. The CDR3 contains 13 residues. The CDR3 loop reads CASSMRQGREQYF. CDR3 DNA sequence: TGTGCCAGCAGCATGCGACAGGGTCGCGAGCAGTACTTC.

This clone was observed once. The V and J genes are TRBV27 and TRBJ2-3; 8 bases align to TRBD2. V shed 3 bases, J shed 1 base, and the junction held 9 bases outside the gene matches. Germline V gene lookup returns CDR1 MNHEY and CDR2 SMNVEV (reference sequence). This CDR3 is 17 amino acids long. The CDR3: CASSFSRVSGGTDTQYF. The CDR3 nucleotides read TGTGCCAGCAGTTTTAGTCGGGTTAGCGGGGGCACAGATACGCAGTATTTT.

This clone was recorded once. J is TRBJ2-1 and V is TRBV27; maybe TRBD2 (6 bases). Trimming left V 8 bases short and J 2 bases short, with 13 bases between. CDR3 length: 14 amino acids. Germline V gene lookup returns CDR1 MNHEY and CDR2 SMNVEV (reference sequence). In DNA form, the CDR3 reads TGTGCCAGCCCCCTGGGAGGACCCTACAATGAGCAGTTCTTC. Encoded protein: CASPLGGPYNEQFF.

The chain links TRBV5-6 to TRBJ2-7; 8 nucleotides match TRBD1. This CDR3 has 15 residues. Trimming took 4 bases from V and 2 from J; bases not matched to a gene: 8. Germline V gene data show CDR1 as SGHDT and CDR2 as YYEEEE. The CDR3 region is CASSEQTGGPYEQYF. In nucleotides, the CDR3 is TGTGCCAGCAGCGAACAAACAGGGGGGCCCTACGAGCAGTACTTC. The complete variable domain, with remaining parts taken from reference TRBV5-6 and TRBJ2-7, reads DAGVTQSPTHLIKTRGQQVTLRCSPKSGHDTVSWYQQALGQGPQFIFQYYEEEERQRGNFPDRFSGHQFPNYSSELNVNALLLGDSALYLCASSEQTGGPYEQYFGPGTRLTVT.

The chain links TRBV7-9 to TRBJ1-1; D remains unclear. Germline V gives CDR1 SEHNR, CDR2 FQNEAQ (reference sequence). This CDR3 is 14 amino acids long. V was trimmed by 1 base and J by 4 bases, leaving 10 bases between them. The CDR3 DNA reads as TGTGCCAGCAGCTTAGTCGTCGGCCCCACTGAAGCTTTCTTT. It translates to CASSLVVGPTEAFF.

The chain combines TRBV7-3 with TRBJ2-2; D is unresolved. The CDR3 extends over 18 amino acids. V lost 0 bases to trimming and J lost 1 base, with 15 bases between them. The germline CDR1 and CDR2 sequences are SGHTA and FQGTGA. This CDR3 is CASSLTLGAYVNTGELFF. CDR3 nucleotides: TGTGCCAGCAGCTTAACTTTGGGCGCTTACGTGAACACCGGGGAGCTGTTTTTT.

This clone was recorded once. This sample also contains other DNA sequences that code for the same CDR3. The chain combines TRBV7-6 with TRBJ2-7; possibly TRBD1 for D (6 bases). The CDR3 loop spans 13 amino acids. The germline gives CDR1 SGHVS, CDR2 FNYEAQ. Trimming cost V 4 bases and J 2 bases, with 9 bases left between them. DNA for the CDR3: TGTGCCAGCAGCTGGGGGCAGACCTACGAGCAGTACTTC. This encodes CASSWGQTYEQYF.

This clone appeared once. This rearrangement joins TRBV13 to TRBJ2-7; D is perhaps TRBD1 or TRBD2 (5 bases each). Trimming cost V 3 bases and J 6 bases, with 18 bases left between them. CDR3 size: 15 residues. The germline V gene has CDR1 PRHDT and CDR2 FYEKMQ (reference sequence). The CDR3, as DNA: TGTGCCAGCAGCTTGAGGAGTGGAAGGGACGGCGAGCAGTACTTC. Its protein is CASSLRSGRDGEQYF.

Only a few counts were recorded for this clone. This rearrangement joins TRBV9 to TRBJ2-3; D gene uncertain. The CDR3 spans 12 residues. Looked up from germline, CDR1 is SGDLS and CDR2 is YYNGEE. Trimming left V 0 bases short and J 5 bases short, with 4 bases between. For the CDR3, the DNA is TGTGCCAGCAGCGTAGATGAAGATACGCAGTATTTT. It translates to CASSVDEDTQYF.

The chain links TRBV5-8 to TRBJ2-3, with 9 bases identical to TRBD2. CDR1 is SGHTS, CDR2 YDEGEE, per germline. This CDR3 has 17 amino acids. Trimming took 3 bases from V and 4 from J; bases not matched to a gene: 12. The CDR3 DNA sequence: TGTGCCAGCAGCTGGGGACTAGCCCCGATTACTGCAGATACGCAGTATTTT. This sequence encodes CASSWGLAPITADTQYF. Full variable domain (remainder filled in from reference TRBV5-8 and TRBJ2-3): EAGVTQSPTHLIKTRGQQATLRCSPISGHTSVYWYQQALGLGLQFLLWYDEGEERNRGNFPPRFSGRQFPNYSSELNVNALELEDSALYLCASSWGLAPITADTQYFGPGTRLTVL.

The chain uses TRBV7-9 and TRBJ2-7, with 7 bases that match TRBD2. Germline CDR1 is SEHNR and CDR2 is FQNEAQ (reference sequence). This CDR3 contains 14 residues. The trim removed 8 bases at V and 2 bases at J, leaving 9 bases unmatched. The CDR3 region is CASSLASGPYEQYF. The CDR3 region has the DNA TGTGCCAGCTCACTGGCTAGCGGACCCTACGAGCAGTACTTC.

This chain links TRBV6-5 with TRBJ1-2, with D possibly being TRBD1 (5 bases). Germline V CDR1 and CDR2: MNHEY, SVGAGI. The ends were cut back, 5 bases at V and 5 bases at J, with 12 bases in the middle. The CDR3 is 13 residues long. The CDR3 loop reads CASSDAGAYGYTF. The CDR3 DNA is TGTGCCAGCAGTGACGCCGGGGCTTATGGCTACACCTTC.

V is TRBV6-4 and J is TRBJ2-2; D possibly corresponds to TRBD1 (8 bases). This CDR3 comprises 15 residues. The germline V and J ends were trimmed by 10 bases and 3 bases, with 18 bases remaining between them. In germline, CDR1 is MRHNA, CDR2 SNTAGT. The CDR3 sequence is CAIEDRAGDTGELFF. The CDR3 DNA sequence: TGTGCCATCGAGGACAGGGCGGGGGACACCGGGGAGCTGTTTTTT.

Of note for this clone: Other DNA sequences in this specimen translate into the identical CDR3. The chain links TRBV9 to TRBJ2-5; 8 bases are a match to TRBD2. Per germline, CDR1 SGDLS and CDR2 YYNGEE. The CDR3 has 14 residues. V shed 7 bases, J shed 2 bases, and the junction held 7 bases outside the gene matches. The CDR3 DNA reads TGTGCCAGCTCGGTAGCGGGACTACAAGAGACCCAGTACTTC. Translating gives CASSVAGLQETQYF.

The chain couples TRBV7-2 to TRBJ1-1; D is perhaps TRBD1 (6 bases). The CDR3 loop spans 16 amino acids. CDR1 and CDR2 from the germline V gene are SGHTA and FQGNSA. Trimming took off 5 bases at V and 0 bases at J, with 16 bases between the two ends. DNA for the CDR3: TGTGCCAGCAGCCCCCTCCAGGGGTTTGTGAACACTGAAGCTTTCTTT. It codes for CASSPLQGFVNTEAFF.

Note on this clone: Within the sample, other DNA sequences also encode this same CDR3. The chain is built from TRBV13 and TRBJ2-7, with TRBD1 matching 9 bases. The ends lost 5 bases at V and 3 bases at J; junction bases unmatched: 5. The CDR3 runs to 14 residues. Germline V gene sequence: CDR1 PRHDT, CDR2 FYEKMQ (reference sequence). For the CDR3, the DNA is TGTGCCAGCAGCCTCGGGACAGGGAACTACGAGCAGTACTTC. Translation: CASSLGTGNYEQYF.

V gene TRBV18 combines with J gene TRBJ2-7; TRBD1 agrees at 8 bases. This CDR3 spans 14 amino acids. Trimming removed 4 bases from V and 4 bases from J; junction bases left unmatched: 6. CDR1 and CDR2 (germline): KGHSH, LQKENI. This CDR3 reads CASSLGGQGYEQYF. The CDR3 DNA is TGTGCCAGCTCACTTGGCGGACAGGGATACGAGCAGTACTTC.

As to this clone: The same CDR3 also results from other DNA sequences found in this sample. The chain links TRBV6-5 to TRBJ1-5; D gene uncertain. Germline lookup yields CDR1 MNHEY and CDR2 SVGAGI. The CDR3 loop spans 13 amino acids. Deletions cut 2 bases from V and 6 bases from J, with 8 bases between. CDR3 protein: CASSYEGGQPQHF. DNA for the CDR3: TGTGCCAGCAGTTACGAAGGAGGTCAGCCCCAGCATTTT.

V gene TRBV4-1 combines with J gene TRBJ1-6; 8 bases line up with TRBD1. In germline, CDR1 is MGHRA, CDR2 YSYEKL. There are 13 residues in the CDR3. V lost 6 bases to trimming and J lost 13 bases; unmatched junction nucleotides: 8. CDR3 in amino acids: CASSQRQGFPLHF. CDR3 nucleotide sequence: TGCGCCAGCAGTCAAAGACAGGGGTTTCCCCTCCACTTT.